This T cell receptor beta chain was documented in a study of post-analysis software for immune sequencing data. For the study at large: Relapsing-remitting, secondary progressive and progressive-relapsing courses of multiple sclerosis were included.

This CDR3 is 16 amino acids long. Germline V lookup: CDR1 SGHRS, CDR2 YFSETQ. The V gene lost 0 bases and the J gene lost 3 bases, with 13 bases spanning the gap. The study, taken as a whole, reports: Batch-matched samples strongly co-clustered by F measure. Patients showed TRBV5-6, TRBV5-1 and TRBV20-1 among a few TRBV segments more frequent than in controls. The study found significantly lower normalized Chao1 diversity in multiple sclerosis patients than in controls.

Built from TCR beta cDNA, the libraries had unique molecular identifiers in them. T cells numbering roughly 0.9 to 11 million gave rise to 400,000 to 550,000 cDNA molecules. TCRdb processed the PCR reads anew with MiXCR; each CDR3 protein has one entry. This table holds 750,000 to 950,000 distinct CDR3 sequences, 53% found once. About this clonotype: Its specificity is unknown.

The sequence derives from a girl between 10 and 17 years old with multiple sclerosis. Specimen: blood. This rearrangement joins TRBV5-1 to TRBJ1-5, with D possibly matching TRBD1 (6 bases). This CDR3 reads CASSLVPGANNQPQHF. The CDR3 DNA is TGCGCCAGCAGCTTGGTCCCGGGGGCCAACAATCAGCCCCAGCATTTT. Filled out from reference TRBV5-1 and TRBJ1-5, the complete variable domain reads KAGVTQTPRYLIKTRGQQVTLSCSPISGHRSVSWYQQTPGQGLQFLFEYFSETQRNKGNFPGRFSGRQFSNSRSEMNVSTLELGDSALYLCASSLVPGANNQPQHFGDGTRLSIL.